There are a few counts of the clone carrying this T cell receptor (beta chain). The source of the sample is a study of blood T cell repertoires in COVID-19. Study-level information: Both acute and convalescent COVID-19 samples were obtained from the United States, Italy and Spain. T cells, B-cell-depleted T cells, or PBMCs supplied cDNA or gDNA.

Germline V lookup: CDR1 SEHNR, CDR2 FQNEAQ (reference sequence). V lost 2 bases, J lost 6 bases, and 8 bases lay in between. CDR3 size: 12 residues. Recruited during active infection, patients (from Seattle) were subsequently followed longitudinally. Original processing methods: Estimated nucleated cell counts came from reference gene primer amplification. The assay was immunoSEQ multiplex PCR, and TCRdb's table has in-frame clones only and misses some. The V and J calls and clone size come from that table; D and trimming were worked out from the DNA. The repertoire holds 300,000 to 350,000 clones, with nearly 90% as singletons.

The receptor comes from a middle-aged woman with COVID-19, enrolled during active disease. Sequencing used peripheral blood. V and J are TRBV7-9 and TRBJ2-7; weak D call: TRBD1 (6 bases). The CDR3 DNA is TGTGCCAGCAGCTTACACAGGGCCGAGCAGTACTTC. Protein product: CASSLHRAEQYF.